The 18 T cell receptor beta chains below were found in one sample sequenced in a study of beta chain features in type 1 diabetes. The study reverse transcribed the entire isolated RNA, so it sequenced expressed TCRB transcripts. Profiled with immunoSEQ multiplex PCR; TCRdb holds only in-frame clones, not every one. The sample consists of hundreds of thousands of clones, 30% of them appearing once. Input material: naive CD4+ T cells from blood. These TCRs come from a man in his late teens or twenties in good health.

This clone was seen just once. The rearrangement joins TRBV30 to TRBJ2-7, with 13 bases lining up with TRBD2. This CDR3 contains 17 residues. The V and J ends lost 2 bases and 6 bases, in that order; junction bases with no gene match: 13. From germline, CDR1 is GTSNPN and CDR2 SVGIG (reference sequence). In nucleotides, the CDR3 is TGTGCCTGGAGTTTACTAGCGGGAGGGACACGGGGCTCCGAGCAGTACTTC. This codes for CAWSLLAGGTRGSEQYF.

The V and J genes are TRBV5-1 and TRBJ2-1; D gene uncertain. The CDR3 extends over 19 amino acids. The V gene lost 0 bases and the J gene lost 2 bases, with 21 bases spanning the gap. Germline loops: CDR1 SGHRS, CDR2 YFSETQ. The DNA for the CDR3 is TGCGCCAGCAGCTTGGCGGGTGGGCAAGGAACCGCTACCTACAATGAGCAGTTCTTC. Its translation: CASSLAGGQGTATYNEQFF.

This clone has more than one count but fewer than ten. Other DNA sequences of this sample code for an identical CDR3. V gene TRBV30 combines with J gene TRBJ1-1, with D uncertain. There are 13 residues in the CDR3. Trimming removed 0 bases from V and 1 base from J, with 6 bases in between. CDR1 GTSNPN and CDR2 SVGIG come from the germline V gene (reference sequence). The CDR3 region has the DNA TGTGCCTGGAGTGTACGGCAGAACACTGAAGCTTTCTTT. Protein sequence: CAWSVRQNTEAFF.

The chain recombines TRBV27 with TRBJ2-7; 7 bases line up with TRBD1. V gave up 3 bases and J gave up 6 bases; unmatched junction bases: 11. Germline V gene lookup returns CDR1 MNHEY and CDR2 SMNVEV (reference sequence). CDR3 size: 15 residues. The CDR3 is CASSFRDRGRGEQYF. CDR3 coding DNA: TGTGCCAGCAGTTTCCGGGACAGAGGTAGAGGCGAGCAGTACTTC.

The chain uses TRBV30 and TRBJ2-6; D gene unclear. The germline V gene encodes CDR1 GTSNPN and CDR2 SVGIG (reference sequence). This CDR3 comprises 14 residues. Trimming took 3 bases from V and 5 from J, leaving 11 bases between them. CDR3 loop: CAWRDKSRANVLTF. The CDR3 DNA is TGTGCCTGGAGGGATAAGAGCAGGGCCAACGTCCTGACTTTC.

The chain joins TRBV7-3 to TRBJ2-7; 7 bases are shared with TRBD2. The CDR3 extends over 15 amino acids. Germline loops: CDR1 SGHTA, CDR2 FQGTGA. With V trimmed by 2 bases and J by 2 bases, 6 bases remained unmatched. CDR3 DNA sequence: TGTGCCAGCAGCTTAGGAGCGGGAAACCCCTACGAGCAGTACTTC. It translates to CASSLGAGNPYEQYF.

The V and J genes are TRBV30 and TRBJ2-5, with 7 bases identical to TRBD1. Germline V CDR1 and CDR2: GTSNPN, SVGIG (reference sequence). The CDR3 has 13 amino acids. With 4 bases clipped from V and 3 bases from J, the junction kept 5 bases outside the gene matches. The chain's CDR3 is CAWTLQGKETQYF. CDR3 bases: TGTGCCTGGACCCTACAGGGGAAAGAGACCCAGTACTTC.

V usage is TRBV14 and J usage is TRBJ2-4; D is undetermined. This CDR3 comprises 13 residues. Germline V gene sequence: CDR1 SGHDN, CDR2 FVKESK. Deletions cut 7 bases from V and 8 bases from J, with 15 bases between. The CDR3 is CASNSLNSDIQYF. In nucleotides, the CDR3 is TGTGCCAGCAACTCCCTAAACAGTGACATTCAGTACTTC.

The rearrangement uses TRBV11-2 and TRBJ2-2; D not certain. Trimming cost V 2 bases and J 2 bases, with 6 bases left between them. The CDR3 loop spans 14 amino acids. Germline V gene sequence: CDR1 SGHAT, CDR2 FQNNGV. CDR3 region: CASSLRVNTGELFF. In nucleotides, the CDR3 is TGTGCCAGCAGCTTAAGAGTCAACACCGGGGAGCTGTTTTTT. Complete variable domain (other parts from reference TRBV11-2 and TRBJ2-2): EAGVAQSPRYKIIEKRQSVAFWCNPISGHATLYWYQQILGQGPKLLIQFQNNGVVDDSQLPKDRFSAERLKGVDSTLKIQPAKLEDSAVYLCASSLRVNTGELFFGEGSRLTVL.

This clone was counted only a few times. The CDR3 here is CAFSGYTEAFF. The CDR3 coding sequence is TGTGCCTTTTCCGGTTACACTGAAGCTTTCTTT. The gene calls are TRBV30 and TRBJ1-1; D remains unclear. Trimming stripped 7 bases from V and 3 bases from J, with 9 bases between. CDR1 and CDR2 (germline): GTSNPN, SVGIG (reference sequence). The CDR3 length is 11 residues.

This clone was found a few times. For the CDR3, the DNA is TGTGCCAGCTCACTTTTGCAATCCATGAACACTGAAGCTTTCTTT. Its protein is CASSLLQSMNTEAFF. The rearrangement uses TRBV18 and TRBJ1-1; D is undetermined. Germline lookup yields CDR1 KGHSH and CDR2 LQKENI. The CDR3 is 15 residues long. Deletions cut 4 bases from V and 0 bases from J, with 12 bases between.

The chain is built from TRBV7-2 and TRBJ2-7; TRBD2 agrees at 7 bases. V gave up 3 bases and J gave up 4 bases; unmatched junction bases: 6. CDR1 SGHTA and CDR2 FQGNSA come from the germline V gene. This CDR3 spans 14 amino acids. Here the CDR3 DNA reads TGTGCCAGCAGCTTGATCGGGACTATATACGAGCAGTACTTC. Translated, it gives CASSLIGTIYEQYF.

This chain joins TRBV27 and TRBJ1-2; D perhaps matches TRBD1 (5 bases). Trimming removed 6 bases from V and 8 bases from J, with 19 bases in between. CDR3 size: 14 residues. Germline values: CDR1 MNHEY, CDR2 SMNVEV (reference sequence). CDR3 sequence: CASRDTARLLGYTF. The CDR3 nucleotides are TGTGCCAGCAGGGACACGGCTCGGCTCTTAGGCTACACCTTC.

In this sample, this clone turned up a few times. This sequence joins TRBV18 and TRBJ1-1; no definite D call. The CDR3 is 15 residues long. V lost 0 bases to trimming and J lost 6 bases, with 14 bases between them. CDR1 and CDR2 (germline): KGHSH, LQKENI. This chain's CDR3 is CASSPPGGLYSEAFF. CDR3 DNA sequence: TGTGCCAGCTCACCACCCGGAGGGTTATACTCTGAAGCTTTCTTT.

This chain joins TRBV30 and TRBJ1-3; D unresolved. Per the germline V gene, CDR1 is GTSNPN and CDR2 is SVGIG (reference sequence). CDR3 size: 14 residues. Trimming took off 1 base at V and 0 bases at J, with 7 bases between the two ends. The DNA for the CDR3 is TGTGCCTGGAGTGGTAGGATCTCTGGAAACACCATATATTTT. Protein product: CAWSGRISGNTIYF.

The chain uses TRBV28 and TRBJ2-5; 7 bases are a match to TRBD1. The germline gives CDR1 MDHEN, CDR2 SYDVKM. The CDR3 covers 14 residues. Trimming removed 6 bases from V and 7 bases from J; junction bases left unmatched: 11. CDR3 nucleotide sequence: TGTGCCAGCAGAGAGACAGGGTTAGTTGGGACCCAGTACTTC. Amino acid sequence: CASRETGLVGTQYF.

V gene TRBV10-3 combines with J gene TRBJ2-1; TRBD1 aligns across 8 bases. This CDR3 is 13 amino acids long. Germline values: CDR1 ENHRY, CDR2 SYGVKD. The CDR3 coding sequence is TGTGCTAACGGGGGACAGGCACCCAATGAGCAGTTCTTC. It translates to CANGGQAPNEQFF.

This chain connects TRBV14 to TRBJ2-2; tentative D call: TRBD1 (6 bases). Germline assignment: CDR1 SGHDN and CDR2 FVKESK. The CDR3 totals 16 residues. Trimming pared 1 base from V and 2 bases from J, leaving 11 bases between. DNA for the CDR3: TGTGCCAGCAGCCAAGTCCGGACAGTCAACACCGGGGAGCTGTTTTTT. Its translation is CASSQVRTVNTGELFF.